Shown below are 30 T cell receptor beta chains from a single sample sequenced in a study of blood T cell repertoires in COVID-19. Method: immunoSEQ multiplex PCR; TCRdb's copy keeps in-frame clones and lacks some. The table lists fewer than 300,000 clones, roughly 84% of them singletons. The sample comprised peripheral blood. Source of these receptors: a woman younger than 35 with acute or convalescent COVID-19.

The chain joins TRBV2 to TRBJ1-5, with 7 bases aligning to TRBD1. The CDR3 runs to 15 residues. The germline CDR1 and CDR2 sequences are SNHLY and FYNNEI. Trimming removed 6 bases from V and 6 bases from J; junction bases left unmatched: 11. The CDR3 protein is CASSYGQVIGQPQHF. Here the CDR3 DNA reads TGTGCCAGCAGCTACGGACAGGTGATTGGTCAGCCCCAGCATTTT. The whole variable domain, remainder taken from reference TRBV2 and TRBJ1-5, is EPEVTQTPSHQVTQMGQEVILRCVPISNHLYFYWYRQILGQKVEFLVSFYNNEISEKSEIFDDQFSVERPDGSNFTLKIRSTKLEDSAMYFCASSYGQVIGQPQHFGDGTRLSIL.

This clone was counted only a few times. V and J are TRBV5-6 and TRBJ1-1, with a possible D match to TRBD1 (6 bases). V was trimmed by 4 bases and J by 5 bases, leaving 12 bases between them. CDR1 SGHDT and CDR2 YYEEEE come from the germline V gene. This CDR3 contains 13 residues. The CDR3 reads CASSTGYRTEAFF. The DNA of the CDR3 is TGTGCCAGCAGCACAGGGTATCGGACTGAAGCTTTCTTT.

The chain carries TRBV21-1 and TRBJ2-7; the D segment call TRBD1 is taken from the table without a DNA check. TRBV21-1 is recorded as a pseudogene. This CDR3 spans 16 amino acids. CDR3 sequence: CASSKMRDRSSYEQYF. CDR3 nucleotide sequence: TGTGCCAGCAGCAAAATGAGGGACAGGAGCTCCTACGAGCAGTACTTC.

The rearrangement uses TRBV12-3 or TRBV12-4 and TRBJ2-1, with D possibly being TRBD2 (5 bases). V was shortened by 3 bases and J by 8 bases, with 11 bases between the two germline ends. This CDR3 comprises 13 residues. Written as DNA, the CDR3 is TGTGCCAGCAGTTTGGAGGCGGGCGATGAGCAGTTCTTC. Amino acids: CASSLEAGDEQFF.

The J gene is TRBJ2-3, the V gene TRBV7-9; TRBD2 might be the D (6 bases). Trimming removed 6 bases from V and 2 bases from J, with 9 bases in between. Germline V gives CDR1 SEHNR, CDR2 FQNEAQ (reference sequence). The CDR3 spans 13 residues. The CDR3 here is CASSRGATDTQYF. DNA of the CDR3: TGTGCCAGCAGTCGCGGGGCCACAGATACGCAGTATTTT. Full variable domain (remainder filled in from reference TRBV7-9 and TRBJ2-3): DTGVSQNPRHKITKRGQNVTFRCDPISEHNRLYWYRQTLGQGPEFLTYFQNEAQLEKSRLLSDRFSAERPKGSFSTLEIQRTEQGDSAMYLCASSRGATDTQYFGPGTRLTVL.

This clone was counted a single time. This chain connects TRBV18 to TRBJ1-2, with D tentatively TRBD1 (5 bases). Germline CDR1 is KGHSH and CDR2 is LQKENI. This CDR3 is 14 amino acids long. Trimming removed 4 bases at V and 6 bases at J, with 15 bases between. The CDR3 is CASSQSQGRDGYTF. As DNA, the CDR3 is TGTGCCAGCTCACAATCCCAGGGCCGGGATGGCTACACCTTC. Filled out from reference TRBV18 and TRBJ1-2, the complete variable domain reads NAGVMQNPRHLVRRRGQEARLRCSPMKGHSHVYWYRQLPEEGLKFMVYLQKENIIDESGMPKERFSAEFPKEGPSILRIQQVVRGDSAAYFCASSQSQGRDGYTFGSGTRLTVV.

J is TRBJ1-1 and V is TRBV7-6; D call uncertain. The germline V and J ends were trimmed by 8 bases and 1 base, with 11 bases remaining between them. Per germline, CDR1 SGHVS and CDR2 FNYEAQ. The CDR3 loop spans 13 amino acids. The CDR3 region has the DNA TGTGCCAGCCAGGCCTTTCCGAACACTGAAGCTTTCTTT. Its translation: CASQAFPNTEAFF.

V gene TRBV2 combines with J gene TRBJ2-7; TRBD1 aligns across 7 bases. Germline V gene data show CDR1 as SNHLY and CDR2 as FYNNEI. The junction had 11 bases not matched to a gene; V was cut back by 6 bases and J by 3 bases. The CDR3 has 15 residues. The chain's CDR3 is CASSDAGTAYYEQYF. CDR3 in DNA: TGTGCCAGCAGCGACGCCGGGACAGCTTACTACGAGCAGTACTTC.

The rearrangement uses TRBV6-2 or TRBV6-3 and TRBJ2-7; D may be TRBD1 (5 bases). There are 14 residues in the CDR3. Trimming left V 1 base short and J 2 bases short, with 9 bases between. CDR1 is MNHEY and CDR2 is SVGEGT in the germline V gene. Written as DNA, the CDR3 is TGTGCCAGCAGTTACTTGGGGCCGGCCTACGAGCAGTACTTC. This codes for CASSYLGPAYEQYF.

The table lists this clone with a few counts. This chain connects TRBV6-2 or TRBV6-3 to TRBJ2-7, with TRBD2 as a possible D gene (6 bases). The CDR3 has 13 residues. The germline V gene encodes CDR1 MNHEY and CDR2 SVGEGT. The V and J ends lost 5 bases and 4 bases respectively, with 12 bases between them. CDR3 nucleotide sequence: TGTGCCAGCAGTCAAGTGGCGGGGTACGAGCAGTACTTC. This sequence encodes CASSQVAGYEQYF.

The chain carries TRBV7-9 and TRBJ2-7; 8 bases are a match to TRBD1. Per germline, CDR1 SEHNR and CDR2 FQNEAQ (reference sequence). CDR3 size: 13 residues. J lost 6 bases, V lost 4 bases, and 5 bases had no gene match. The CDR3 here is CASSSGGLSEQYF. CDR3 in DNA: TGTGCCAGCAGCTCAGGGGGCCTTTCCGAGCAGTACTTC.

This clone has only a few counts. Other DNA sequences in this sample translate to the same CDR3. The chain is built from TRBV12-3 or TRBV12-4 and TRBJ2-7; TRBD1 aligns across 9 bases. This CDR3 contains 13 residues. The junction had 0 bases not matched to a gene; V was cut back by 3 bases and J by 3 bases. The CDR3 bases are TGTGCCAGCAGTTTGGGACAGGGCTACGAGCAGTACTTC. This translates into CASSLGQGYEQYF.

V gene TRBV7-2 combines with J gene TRBJ1-5; no definite D call. CDR1 and CDR2 from the germline V gene are SGHTA and FQGNSA. The CDR3 is 15 residues long. Trimming stripped 5 bases from V and 0 bases from J, with 11 bases between. CDR3 region: CASSPRGYSNQPQHF. DNA of the CDR3: TGTGCCAGCAGCCCACGAGGGTATAGCAATCAGCCCCAGCATTTT.

The rearrangement links TRBV12-5 to TRBJ2-2, with no clear D. Germline V lookup: CDR1 LGHNT, CDR2 FRNRAP. V lost 5 bases to trimming and J lost 2 bases, with 18 bases between them. This CDR3 spans 17 amino acids. CDR3 nucleotide sequence: TGTGCTAGTGGTCCCCGGGTTTCCGCGGAAAACACCGGGGAGCTGTTTTTT. Its protein is CASGPRVSAENTGELFF.

Many counts were recorded for this clone. V gene TRBV18 combines with J gene TRBJ1-4; 7 bases are shared with TRBD1. There are 13 residues in the CDR3. Unmatched junction bases numbered 4, after V lost 4 bases and J lost 8 bases. Germline values: CDR1 KGHSH, CDR2 LQKENI. The CDR3 nucleotides are TGTGCCAGCTCACAGACAGGGAACGAAAAACTGTTTTTT. Translation: CASSQTGNEKLFF. Full variable domain (outside the CDR3, taken from reference TRBV18 and TRBJ1-4): NAGVMQNPRHLVRRRGQEARLRCSPMKGHSHVYWYRQLPEEGLKFMVYLQKENIIDESGMPKERFSAEFPKEGPSILRIQQVVRGDSAAYFCASSQTGNEKLFFGSGTQLSVL.

This sequence joins TRBV2 and TRBJ1-4; a possible D gene is TRBD1 (5 bases). Per germline, CDR1 SNHLY and CDR2 FYNNEI. This CDR3 has 16 amino acids. V lost 2 bases and J lost 4, with 14 bases in between. CDR3 amino acids: CASSEFGTELNEKLFF. CDR3 nucleotide sequence: TGTGCCAGCAGTGAATTCGGGACTGAACTTAATGAAAAACTGTTTTTT.

This chain joins TRBV7-2 and TRBJ2-7, with D possibly matching TRBD2 (5 bases). This CDR3 contains 15 residues. CDR1 SGHTA and CDR2 FQGNSA come from the germline V gene. The germline V and J ends were trimmed by 5 bases and 1 base, with 15 bases remaining between them. CDR3 nucleotide sequence: TGTGCCAGCAGCCCAGATGGGAGCCTGTCCTACGAGCAGTACTTC. This codes for CASSPDGSLSYEQYF.

The chain carries TRBV10-3 and TRBJ1-2, with D unclear. Germline V gene sequence: CDR1 ENHRY, CDR2 SYGVKD. The CDR3 has 12 amino acids. Trimming took 2 bases from V and 8 from J, leaving 9 bases between them. CDR3 in amino acids: CAISEPPGGYTF. CDR3 coding DNA: TGTGCCATCAGTGAGCCCCCGGGAGGCTACACCTTC.

This chain connects TRBV13 to TRBJ2-7; the match to TRBD2 covers 11 bases. CDR1 is PRHDT and CDR2 is FYEKMQ in the germline V gene (reference sequence). Trimming at V came to 4 bases and at J to 5 bases, leaving 7 bases not matched to a gene. The CDR3 extends over 15 amino acids. The CDR3 here is CASSSGLAADDEQYF. The CDR3 region has the DNA TGTGCCAGCAGCTCGGGACTAGCGGCAGACGACGAGCAGTACTTC. The full variable domain, completed using reference TRBV13 and TRBJ2-7, is AAGVIQSPRHLIKEKRETATLKCYPIPRHDTVYWYQQGPGQDPQFLISFYEKMQSDKGSIPDRFSAQQFSDYHSELNMSSLELGDSALYFCASSSGLAADDEQYFGPGTRLTVT.

V usage is TRBV11-3 and J usage is TRBJ1-1; D gene ambiguous. CDR3 length: 13 residues. Germline lookup yields CDR1 SGHNT and CDR2 YENEEA. V dropped 5 bases and J dropped 1 base, with 8 bases sitting between them. The CDR3 DNA reads TGTGCCAGCAGCGGGGAGGGGAACACTGAAGCTTTCTTT. Protein: CASSGEGNTEAFF.

J is TRBJ2-7 and V is TRBV27; possible D gene TRBD2, 6 bases. Per germline, CDR1 MNHEY and CDR2 SMNVEV (reference sequence). The CDR3 contains 15 residues. Trimming stripped 6 bases from V and 4 bases from J, with 19 bases between. The CDR3 nucleotides read TGTGCCAGCAGCAGCGGAGGGACCCGCCATTACGAGCAGTACTTC. The encoded protein is CASSSGGTRHYEQYF.

The J gene is TRBJ2-7, the V gene TRBV20-1; the D gene is possibly TRBD1 (5 bases). V was clipped by 3 bases and J by 7 bases, with 7 bases between them. The CDR3 covers 10 residues. Per germline, CDR1 DFQATT and CDR2 SNEGSKA (reference sequence). The CDR3 loop reads CSASREEQYF. The DNA of the CDR3 is TGCAGTGCTAGCAGGGAAGAGCAGTACTTC.

V and J are TRBV11-2 and TRBJ1-1; TRBD1 is a possible D gene (5 bases). Germline V lookup: CDR1 SGHAT, CDR2 FQNNGV. This CDR3 has 13 residues. The V and J ends lost 5 bases and 3 bases respectively, with 10 bases between them. The CDR3 spells CASSERGYTEAFF. CDR3 nucleotide sequence: TGTGCCAGCAGCGAGCGGGGCTACACTGAAGCTTTCTTT. Full variable domain (rest looked up from reference TRBV11-2 and TRBJ1-1): EAGVAQSPRYKIIEKRQSVAFWCNPISGHATLYWYQQILGQGPKLLIQFQNNGVVDDSQLPKDRFSAERLKGVDSTLKIQPAKLEDSAVYLCASSERGYTEAFFGQGTRLTVV.

The CDR3 sequence is CASSYSTGGGTGELFF. CDR3 nucleotides: TGTGCCAGCAGTTACTCGACGGGAGGGGGCACCGGGGAGCTGTTTTTT. The V gene is TRBV6-5, the J gene TRBJ2-2; 8 positions match TRBD2. V shed 0 bases, J shed 4 bases, and the junction held 4 bases outside the gene matches. The CDR3 is made up of 16 amino acids. In germline, CDR1 is MNHEY, CDR2 SVGAGI.

This chain joins TRBV2 and TRBJ1-4; D unresolved. V lost 6 bases to trimming and J lost 5 bases, with 16 bases between them. Germline assignment: CDR1 SNHLY and CDR2 FYNNEI. The CDR3 has 15 amino acids. This CDR3 reads CASRSTDGENEKLFF. CDR3 nucleotides: TGTGCCAGCAGGTCCACCGACGGAGAAAATGAAAAACTGTTTTTT.

The V and J genes are TRBV5-1 and TRBJ2-7, with 11 positions matching TRBD2. The germline V gene encodes CDR1 SGHRS and CDR2 YFSETQ. Germline trimming cut 4 bases from V and 3 bases from J; bases unmatched to any gene: 15. There are 18 residues in the CDR3. The CDR3 bases are TGCGCCAGCAGCCCGAGGGGCCTAGCGGGAGGCTGGGACTACGAGCAGTACTTC. Its protein product is CASSPRGLAGGWDYEQYF. The full variable domain, completed using reference TRBV5-1 and TRBJ2-7, is KAGVTQTPRYLIKTRGQQVTLSCSPISGHRSVSWYQQTPGQGLQFLFEYFSETQRNKGNFPGRFSGRQFSNSRSEMNVSTLELGDSALYLCASSPRGLAGGWDYEQYFGPGTRLTVT.

This clone showed up just a few times. V usage is TRBV4-2 and J usage is TRBJ2-1; 13 positions match TRBD2. Germline trimming cut 3 bases from V and 1 base from J; bases unmatched to any gene: 3. The germline gives CDR1 LGHNA, CDR2 YNFKEQ. The CDR3 covers 17 residues. This chain's CDR3 is CASSQGLAGLSYNEQFF. The CDR3 nucleotides are TGTGCCAGCAGCCAGGGACTAGCGGGACTTTCCTACAATGAGCAGTTCTTC.

This chain joins TRBV13 and TRBJ1-3, with unresolved D. Trimming pared 5 bases from V and 0 bases from J, leaving 11 bases between. Germline values: CDR1 PRHDT, CDR2 FYEKMQ (reference sequence). The CDR3 contains 15 residues. This CDR3 reads CASSPSSSSGNTIYF. CDR3 nucleotides: TGTGCCAGCAGCCCGAGTTCGAGCTCTGGAAACACCATATATTTT.

The chain couples TRBV7-2 to TRBJ1-5, with D tentatively TRBD1 (5 bases). V was trimmed by 5 bases and J by 2 bases, leaving 7 bases between them. Germline V gene data show CDR1 as SGHTA and CDR2 as FQGNSA. The CDR3 loop spans 13 amino acids. CDR3 region: CASSAQGNQPQHF. The CDR3 DNA reads TGTGCCAGCAGCGCACAGGGCAATCAGCCCCAGCATTTT.

The chain carries TRBV7-8 and TRBJ2-1; 10 nucleotides line up with TRBD2. The germline CDR1 and CDR2 sequences are SGHVS and FQNEAQ. This CDR3 has 15 amino acids. Germline trimming cut 10 bases from V and 2 bases from J; bases unmatched to any gene: 8. Here the CDR3 reads CATQLTSGTYNEQFF. DNA for the CDR3: TGTGCCACCCAACTAACTAGCGGGACCTACAATGAGCAGTTCTTC.